The T cell receptor (beta chain) described here comes from a study of tumor-infiltrating lymphocytes in localized non-small cell lung cancer. With 3 bases removed from V and 8 bases from J, the gap between germline ends came to 11 bases. Looked up from germline, CDR1 is SGHKS and CDR2 is YYEKEE (reference sequence). The CDR3 is 12 residues long. Using immunoSEQ multiplex PCR, the repertoire was profiled, and TCRdb retains in-frame clones only, with some absent. The sample includes about 6,400 clones, 74% of them seen just once. J is TRBJ1-1 and V is TRBV5-5; D is undetermined. The sample was lung tumor tissue. This sequence originates from a human donor with non-small cell lung cancer. Here the CDR3 reads CASSSNGPEAFF. The CDR3 DNA reads as TGTGCCAGCAGCTCCAACGGACCAGAAGCTTTCTTT.